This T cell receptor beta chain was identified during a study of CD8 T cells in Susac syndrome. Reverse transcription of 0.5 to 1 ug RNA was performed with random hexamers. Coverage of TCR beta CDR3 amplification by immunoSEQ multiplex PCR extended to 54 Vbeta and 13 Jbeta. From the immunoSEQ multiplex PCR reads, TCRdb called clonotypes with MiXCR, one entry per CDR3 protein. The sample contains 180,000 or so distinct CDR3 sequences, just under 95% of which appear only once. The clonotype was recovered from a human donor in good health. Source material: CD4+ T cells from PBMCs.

CDR3 nucleotide sequence: TGCAGCGTGAGGGGACAGGGGATCTACGAGCAGTACTTC. Its protein is CSVRGQGIYEQYF. The chain couples TRBV29-1 to TRBJ2-7; 10 positions match TRBD1. This CDR3 is built from 13 residues. J was trimmed by 3 bases and V by 6 bases; bases with no gene match: 5. CDR1 is SQVTM, CDR2 ANQGSEA, per germline.